The 4 T cell receptor beta chains listed next were all sequenced from one sample in a study of T cell responses to AZD1222 COVID-19 vaccine. The assay was immunoSEQ multiplex PCR, and TCRdb's table has in-frame clones only and misses some. The table records 120,000 or so clones, about 92% of them present only once. The source was peripheral blood, collected 28 days after the second AZD1222 dose. The receptors derive from an adult who received the AZD1222 COVID-19 vaccine.

This chain connects TRBV4-1 to TRBJ1-2; D is unclear. The length of the CDR3 is 15 residues. In germline, CDR1 is MGHRA, CDR2 YSYEKL. V lost 4 bases and J lost 3, with 15 bases in between. The DNA for the CDR3 is TGCGCCAGCAGCCTCCAAGCGGGGTTGGACTATGGCTACACCTTC. It yields the protein CASSLQAGLDYGYTF.

J is TRBJ2-1 and V is TRBV7-2; the match to TRBD1 covers 8 bases. Germline V gene data show CDR1 as SGHTA and CDR2 as FQGNSA. There are 15 residues in the CDR3. V lost 1 base, J lost 5 bases, and 4 bases stayed unmatched. CDR3 sequence (DNA): TGTGCCAGCAGCTTAGGGACAGGGATAAACAATGAGCAGTTCTTC. Residues: CASSLGTGINNEQFF. The full variable domain, completed using reference TRBV7-2 and TRBJ2-1, is GAGVSQSPSNKVTEKGKDVELRCDPISGHTALYWYRQSLGQGLEFLIYFQGNSAPDKSGLPSDRFSAERTGGSVSTLTIQRTQQEDSAVYLCASSLGTGINNEQFFGPGTRLTVL.

The CDR3 loop reads CASQPGTTINEQFF. The CDR3 DNA follows: TGTGCCAGCCAACCCGGGACTACCATCAATGAGCAGTTCTTC. The chain has TRBV2 and TRBJ2-1; 7 nucleotides align to TRBD2. Germline V CDR1 and CDR2: SNHLY, FYNNEI. This CDR3 is built from 14 residues. Trimming took 8 bases from V and 6 from J; bases not matched to a gene: 10.

The rearrangement joins TRBV9 to TRBJ2-6; the D gene is possibly TRBD1 (5 bases). The V gene's germline CDR1 is SGDLS and CDR2 YYNGEE. The CDR3 extends over 17 amino acids. The V and J ends lost 4 bases and 3 bases respectively, with 17 bases between them. This CDR3 reads CASSLSAGLGGANVLTF. In DNA form, the CDR3 reads TGTGCCAGCAGCCTGTCGGCAGGGTTAGGTGGGGCCAACGTCCTGACTTTC.